This is a list of T cell receptor beta chains from one sample in a study of Ad26.COV2.S vaccination and SARS-CoV-2 variants. Method: immunoSEQ multiplex PCR; TCRdb's copy keeps in-frame clones and lacks some. The sample records about 98,000 clones, 80% being singletons. Source: peripheral blood, taken after recovery from COVID-19. These receptors were collected from a human donor who had recovered from COVID-19. The CDR3 runs from the conserved cysteine through the conserved F or W. A D gene is named only where the DNA matches it firmly. Clone size is given for some rows only: seen once, a few or many times, or a class if the clone is expanded.

cdr3_length j_call clone_size v_call d_call cdr3_nt cdr3_aa
14 TRBJ2-1 - TRBV19 TRBD1 TGTGCCAGTAGTACCGGGACAGGGGTCAATGAGCAGTTCTTC CASSTGTGVNEQFF
17 TRBJ2-1 - TRBV19 - TGTGCCAGTAGTATAGGCGGTCAGGCTAGCTCCTACAATGAGCAGTTCTTC CASSIGGQASSYNEQFF
13 TRBJ1-2 - TRBV12-3/TRBV12-4 - TGTGCCAGCAGACGGGGACAAAACTATGGCTACACCTTC CASRRGQNYGYTF
15 TRBJ1-5 - TRBV6-1 TRBD1 TGTGCCAGCAGTGAAGGAGGCAGGGGGGGTGAGCCCCAGCATTTT CASSEGGRGGEPQHF
14 TRBJ2-5 once TRBV28 - TGTGCCAGCAGTTTACTGGTCAGGAGTGAGACCCAGTACTTC CASSLLVRSETQYF
17 TRBJ1-4 - TRBV6-2/TRBV6-3 - TGTGCCAGCAGTTACTCGCCCGCGGACCAGAGCAATGAAAAACTGTTTTTT CASSYSPADQSNEKLFF
15 TRBJ1-5 - TRBV2 - TGTGCCAGCAGTCCCCCCGGGACATTTTCTCAGCCCCAGCATTTT CASSPPGTFSQPQHF
19 TRBJ1-2 - TRBV7-2 - TGTGCCAGCAGCTTAGACCTAGGGGGGGCGCGACTGGCTAACTATGGCTACACCTTC CASSLDLGGARLANYGYTF
14 TRBJ2-3 - TRBV4-1 - TGCGCCAGCAGCCAAGACTGGAGCACAGATACGCAGTATTTT CASSQDWSTDTQYF
16 TRBJ2-2 - TRBV7-6 TRBD2 TGTGCCAGCAGCTTGGCGGGGGGAACAAACACCGGGGAGCTGTTTTTT CASSLAGGTNTGELFF
13 TRBJ2-2 - TRBV5-5 - TGTGCCAGCAGCGGGGTACTTGCCGGGGAGCTGTTTTTT CASSGVLAGELFF
12 TRBJ2-5 - TRBV18 - TGTGCCAGCTCACCCGGGCCAGCCTCGGGAAACTTC CASSPGPASGNF
16 TRBJ2-1 - TRBV5-1 TRBD2 TGCGCCAGCAGCTTAGTTCCGACTAGCGGGGGGGATGAGCAGTTCTTC CASSLVPTSGGDEQFF
15 TRBJ1-2 - TRBV4-3 - TGCGCCAGCAGCCAAGACAGCCCGATAACTTATGGCTACACCTTC CASSQDSPITYGYTF
15 TRBJ2-2 - TRBV7-7 TRBD2 TGTGCCAGCAGCTTAGACGGGGGGTCTGGCGGGGAGCTGTTTTTT CASSLDGGSGGELFF
12 TRBJ1-2 - TRBV2 - TGTGCCAGCATTACCCCTCTCGGGGGCTACACCTTC CASITPLGGYTF
12 TRBJ1-2 - TRBV28 - TGTGCCAGCAGTTTAGCTAACTATGGCTACACCTTC CASSLANYGYTF
15 TRBJ2-3 - TRBV7-2 TRBD2 TGTGCCAGCAGCTTGGCGGGGGATAGCACAGATACGCAGTATTTT CASSLAGDSTDTQYF
13 TRBJ1-5 - TRBV30 - TGTGCCTGGAGTGCGAATCCTAGTCAGCCCCAGCATTTT CAWSANPSQPQHF